This T cell receptor (beta chain) came from a study of blood T cell repertoires in COVID-19. Background on the study: The study drew acute and convalescent COVID-19 samples from the United States, Italy and Spain. Sources were T cells, B-cell-depleted T cells, or PBMCs; the material itself was cDNA or gDNA.

CDR3 length: 15 residues. Trimming pared 0 bases from V and 5 bases from J, leaving 10 bases between. Germline-derived CDR1 and CDR2 are LGHNA and YNFKEQ. Original processing methods: Scientists estimated how many nucleated cells there were by amplifying reference gene primers. Sequencing used immunoSEQ multiplex PCR; TCRdb keeps in-frame clones, though not all of them. Clone size and the V and J calls come from that table; the DNA yielded D and trimming. The table has some 280,000 clones, more than 80% seen once. The sequence derives from a woman in her thirties with active or convalescent COVID-19. The V and J genes are TRBV4-2 and TRBJ2-2; tentatively, D is TRBD1 (5 bases). Sequencing input: peripheral blood. CDR3: CASSQEQAATGELFF. For the CDR3, the DNA is TGTGCCAGCAGCCAAGAACAGGCGGCTACCGGGGAGCTGTTTTTT.